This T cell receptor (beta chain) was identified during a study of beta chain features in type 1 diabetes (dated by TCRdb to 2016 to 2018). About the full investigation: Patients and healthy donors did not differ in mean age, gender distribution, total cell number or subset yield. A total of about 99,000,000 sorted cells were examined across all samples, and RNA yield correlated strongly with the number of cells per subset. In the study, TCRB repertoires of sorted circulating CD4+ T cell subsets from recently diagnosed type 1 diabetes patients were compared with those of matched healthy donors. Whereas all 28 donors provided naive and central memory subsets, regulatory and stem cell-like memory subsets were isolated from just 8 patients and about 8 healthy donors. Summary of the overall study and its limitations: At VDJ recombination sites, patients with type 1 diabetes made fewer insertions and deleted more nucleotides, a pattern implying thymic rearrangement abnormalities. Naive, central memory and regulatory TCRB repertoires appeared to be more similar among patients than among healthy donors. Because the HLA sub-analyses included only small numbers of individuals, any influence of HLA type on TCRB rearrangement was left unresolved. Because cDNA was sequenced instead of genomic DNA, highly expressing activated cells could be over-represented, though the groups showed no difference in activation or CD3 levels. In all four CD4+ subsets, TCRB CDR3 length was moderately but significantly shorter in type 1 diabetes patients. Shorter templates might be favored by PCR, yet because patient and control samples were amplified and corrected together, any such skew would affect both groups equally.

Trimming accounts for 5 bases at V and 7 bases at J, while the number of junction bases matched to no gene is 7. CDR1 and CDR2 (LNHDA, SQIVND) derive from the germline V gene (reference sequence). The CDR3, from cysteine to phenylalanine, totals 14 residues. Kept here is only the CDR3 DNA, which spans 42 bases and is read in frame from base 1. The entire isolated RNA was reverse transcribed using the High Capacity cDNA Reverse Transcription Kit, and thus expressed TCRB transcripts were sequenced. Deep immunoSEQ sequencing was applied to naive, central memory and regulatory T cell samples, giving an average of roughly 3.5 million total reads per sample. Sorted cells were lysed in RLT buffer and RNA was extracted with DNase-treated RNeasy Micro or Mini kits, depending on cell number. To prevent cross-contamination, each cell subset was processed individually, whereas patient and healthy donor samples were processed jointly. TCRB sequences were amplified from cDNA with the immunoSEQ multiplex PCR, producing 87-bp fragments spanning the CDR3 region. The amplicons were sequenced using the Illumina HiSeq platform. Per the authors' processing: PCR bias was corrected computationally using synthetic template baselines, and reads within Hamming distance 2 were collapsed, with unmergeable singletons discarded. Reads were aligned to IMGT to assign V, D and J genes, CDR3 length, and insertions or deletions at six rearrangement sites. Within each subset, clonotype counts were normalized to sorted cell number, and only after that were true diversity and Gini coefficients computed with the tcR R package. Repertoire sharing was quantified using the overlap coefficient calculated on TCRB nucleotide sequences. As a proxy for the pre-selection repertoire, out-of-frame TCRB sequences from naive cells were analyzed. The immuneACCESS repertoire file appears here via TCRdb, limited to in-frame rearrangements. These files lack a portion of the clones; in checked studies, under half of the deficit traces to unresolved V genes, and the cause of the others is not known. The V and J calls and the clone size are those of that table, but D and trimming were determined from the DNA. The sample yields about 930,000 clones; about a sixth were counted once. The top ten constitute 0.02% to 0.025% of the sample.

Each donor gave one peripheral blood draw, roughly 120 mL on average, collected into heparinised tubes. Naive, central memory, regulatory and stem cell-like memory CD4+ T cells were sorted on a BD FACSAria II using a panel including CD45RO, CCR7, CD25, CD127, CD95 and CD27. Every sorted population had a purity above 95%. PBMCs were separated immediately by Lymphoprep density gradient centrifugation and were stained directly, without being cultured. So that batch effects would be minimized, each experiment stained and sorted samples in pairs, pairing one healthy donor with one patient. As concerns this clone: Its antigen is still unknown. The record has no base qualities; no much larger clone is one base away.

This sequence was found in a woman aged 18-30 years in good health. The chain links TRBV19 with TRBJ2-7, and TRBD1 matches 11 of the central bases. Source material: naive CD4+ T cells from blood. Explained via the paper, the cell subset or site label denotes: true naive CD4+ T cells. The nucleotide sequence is TGTGCCAGTAGTCGCGGACAGGGGGCGAAAGAGCAGTACTTC. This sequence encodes CASSRGQGAKEQYF.